One sample yielded the 21 T cell receptor beta chains listed below, sequenced in a study of beta chain features in type 1 diabetes. For these TCRs, the target antigens are not known. General observations from the study: Significant though moderate, a shortening of TCRB CDR3s appeared in all four CD4+ subsets of Type 1 diabetes patients.

Since all of the isolated RNA was reverse transcribed, expressed TCRB transcripts were what got sequenced. TCRdb's table, derived via immunoSEQ multiplex PCR, lists solely in-frame clones and lacks some. The sample yields some 140,000 clones, approximately 9% seen once. Material for sequencing was central memory CD4+ T cells from blood. Receptor source: a young man with type 1 diabetes.

This clone has just a few counts. The CDR3 reads CASSRAGSPLHF. In DNA form, the CDR3 reads TGTGCCAGCAGCCGCGCCGGGTCACCCCTCCACTTT. This chain uses TRBV2 with TRBJ1-6; D is undetermined. CDR3 length equals 12 residues. Germline CDR1 is SNHLY and CDR2 is FYNNEI. V was trimmed by 6 bases and J by 10 bases, leaving 10 bases between them.

In nucleotides, the CDR3 is TGTGCCATCAAAGACTCTAGCGGTCACAATGAGCAGTTCTTC. It is translated as CAIKDSSGHNEQFF. V and J are TRBV10-3 and TRBJ2-1; TRBD2 matches at 7 bases. CDR1 and CDR2 from the germline V gene are ENHRY and SYGVKD. V was pared by 7 bases and J by 5 bases, with 8 bases of the junction left unmatched. This CDR3 spans 14 amino acids.

The sample holds a few counts of this clone. This sequence joins TRBV19 and TRBJ2-1; D call uncertain. Trimming shortened V by 4 bases and J by 1 base, and 5 bases separated the two germline ends. Germline lookup yields CDR1 LNHDA and CDR2 SQIVND (reference sequence). The CDR3 spans 13 residues. The CDR3, as DNA: TGTGCCAGTAGTACAACTTCCTACAATGAGCAGTTCTTC. As protein: CASSTTSYNEQFF.

This clone was seen a handful of times. The chain carries TRBV5-1 and TRBJ1-5, with D tentatively TRBD1 (6 bases). The V end lost 0 bases, the J end lost 5 bases, and 12 bases lay between the germline ends. The germline V gene encodes CDR1 SGHRS and CDR2 YFSETQ. The CDR3 consists of 15 residues. The CDR3, as DNA: TGCGCCAGCAGCTTGGAGACAGGTCTCCATCAGCCCCAGCATTTT. Protein sequence: CASSLETGLHQPQHF.

This clone showed up just a few times. The chain has TRBV2 and TRBJ2-5; D gene unclear. V lost 7 bases to trimming and J lost 3 bases, with 9 bases between them. The V gene's germline CDR1 is SNHLY and CDR2 FYNNEI. The CDR3 contains 12 residues. DNA for the CDR3: TGTGCCAGCACCATGGGCGAAGAGACCCAGTACTTC. This sequence encodes CASTMGEETQYF.

V and J are TRBV14 and TRBJ1-1; D unresolved. This CDR3 has 15 amino acids. V was shortened by 0 bases and J by 5 bases, with 13 bases between the two germline ends. Germline lookup yields CDR1 SGHDN and CDR2 FVKESK. The CDR3 sequence: CASSQDVYRDTEAFF. The CDR3 DNA reads TGTGCCAGCAGCCAAGACGTTTACCGGGATACTGAAGCTTTCTTT.

This clone appeared a few times. The V and J genes are TRBV5-8 and TRBJ2-1, with 7 bases identical to TRBD1. Losses at the gene ends were 3 bases for V and 5 bases for J; bases not matched to a gene: 8. CDR1 is SGHTS, CDR2 YDEGEE, per germline. The CDR3 extends over 15 amino acids. CDR3 region: CASSSSEDRNNEQFF. CDR3 bases: TGTGCCAGCAGCTCCTCTGAGGACAGGAACAATGAGCAGTTCTTC.

The chain is built from TRBV21-1 and TRBJ2-7; TRBD1, the D gene given by the table, was not confirmed from the DNA. TRBV21-1 is labeled a pseudogene. This CDR3 region has 11 residues. The CDR3 loop reads CASSGHYEQYF. The CDR3 bases are TGTGCCAGCAGCGGCCATTACGAGCAGTACTTC.

This clone appeared a few times. The rearrangement uses TRBV5-6 and TRBJ1-2; D remains unclear. Per the germline V gene, CDR1 is SGHDT and CDR2 is YYEEEE. The CDR3 runs 15 residues. V was clipped by 1 base and J by 5 bases, with 15 bases between them. For the CDR3, the DNA is TGTGCCAGCAGCTTGTTGGAGACCCCTATGTATGGCTACACCTTC. This encodes CASSLLETPMYGYTF.

This clone has just a few counts. The CDR3, as DNA: TGCAGCGTTAGCCTCGGTCAAAACACTGAAGCTTTCTTT. Residues: CSVSLGQNTEAFF. This chain joins TRBV29-1 and TRBJ1-1; D is uncertain. CDR3 length: 13 residues. Germline CDR1 SQVTM, CDR2 ANQGSEA. Deletions cut 5 bases from V and 2 bases from J, with 12 bases between.

This clone turned up a few times. The chain joins TRBV7-2 to TRBJ1-4; no clear D. CDR3 size: 17 residues. V lost 7 bases and J lost 4, with 22 bases in between. CDR1 is SGHTA and CDR2 is FQGNSA in the germline V gene. CDR3 sequence (DNA): TGTGCCAGCACCAAAGAGGGCCCGGGCCTAAATAATGAAAAACTGTTTTTT. This translates into CASTKEGPGLNNEKLFF. The full variable domain, its missing parts supplied by reference TRBV7-2 and TRBJ1-4, is GAGVSQSPSNKVTEKGKDVELRCDPISGHTALYWYRQSLGQGLEFLIYFQGNSAPDKSGLPSDRFSAERTGGSVSTLTIQRTQQEDSAVYLCASTKEGPGLNNEKLFFGSGTQLSVL.

The chain recombines TRBV7-2 with TRBJ2-5, with 11 bases that match TRBD1. Per germline, CDR1 SGHTA and CDR2 FQGNSA. The J segment lost 7 bases and the V segment lost 10 bases, leaving 11 bases of the junction unmatched. CDR3 length equals 14 residues. CDR3: CATSPSGTGGTQYF. Written as DNA, the CDR3 is TGTGCCACCTCACCCTCCGGGACAGGGGGGACCCAGTACTTC.

In its sample, this clone was seen a few times. The sample carries other DNA sequences with the same CDR3. This chain uses TRBV7-3 with TRBJ2-7; 7 positions match TRBD1. Germline V CDR1 and CDR2: SGHTA, FQGTGA. With V trimmed by 4 bases and J by 1 base, 4 bases remained unmatched. This CDR3 spans 14 amino acids. The CDR3 loop is CASSSTGSSYEQYF. CDR3 nucleotides: TGTGCCAGCAGCTCGACAGGGTCGTCCTACGAGCAGTACTTC.

This sequence joins TRBV7-9 and TRBJ1-1, with a weak D call TRBD1 (5 bases). Germline CDR1 reads SEHNR; CDR2 reads FQNEAQ (reference sequence). The CDR3 length is 15 residues. The V end was cut by 3 bases, the J end by 1 base, with 12 bases between. CDR3: CASSFYVGGNTEAFF. The CDR3 DNA reads TGTGCCAGCAGCTTCTATGTGGGGGGGAACACTGAAGCTTTCTTT.

The rearrangement uses TRBV30 and TRBJ2-5, with 12 nucleotides matching TRBD2. The CDR3 has 15 amino acids. The ends lost 3 bases at V and 5 bases at J; junction bases unmatched: 7. Per germline, CDR1 GTSNPN and CDR2 SVGIG (reference sequence). For the CDR3, the DNA is TGTGCCTGGAGCATCGGACTAGCGGGGACGGAGACCCAGTACTTC. Translating gives CAWSIGLAGTETQYF.

A few counts support this clone. This sequence joins TRBV19 and TRBJ1-1; D remains unclear. Germline loops: CDR1 LNHDA, CDR2 SQIVND (reference sequence). The CDR3 consists of 13 residues. Trimming cost V 8 bases and J 1 base, with 11 bases left between them. CDR3 nucleotides: TGTGCCAGTTCCTTCGACAAGAACACTGAAGCTTTCTTT. It specifies CASSFDKNTEAFF.

This sequence joins TRBV6-5 and TRBJ2-7, with TRBD1 as a possible D gene (5 bases). Per germline, CDR1 MNHEY and CDR2 SVGAGI. V lost 5 bases to trimming and J lost 12 bases, with 14 bases between them. The CDR3 spans 11 residues. The CDR3 DNA is TGTGCCAGCAGTGATCAGGGTTTGCGGTACTTC. Translated, it gives CASSDQGLRYF.

This chain uses TRBV4-2 with TRBJ2-3; TRBD2 might be the D (7 bases). V gave up 4 bases and J gave up 8 bases, with 19 bases separating them. The CDR3 length is 15 residues. The germline V gene has CDR1 LGHNA and CDR2 YNFKEQ. CDR3 nucleotide sequence: TGTGCCAGCAGCCCAGCTGGTGAGGGGGGGCCTACGCAGTATTTT. Translated: CASSPAGEGGPTQYF.

This clone was counted between two and nine times. This rearrangement joins TRBV4-1 to TRBJ2-6; 7 positions match TRBD1. This CDR3 region has 18 residues. After removal of 2 bases from V and 0 bases from J, the junction contained 7 bases not matched to a gene. Germline V gives CDR1 MGHRA, CDR2 YSYEKL. The CDR3 nucleotides are TGCGCCAGCAGCCAACATACAGGGGCCCGCTCTGGGGCCAACGTCCTGACTTTC. It encodes CASSQHTGARSGANVLTF.

This clone was seen only a few times. The chain recombines TRBV2 with TRBJ2-5; D is uncertain. Germline loops: CDR1 SNHLY, CDR2 FYNNEI. The V and J ends lost 3 bases and 2 bases respectively, with 10 bases between them. The CDR3 has 14 amino acids. CDR3 nucleotide sequence: TGTGCCAGCAGTGAGCAACAGCAACAAGAGACCCAGTACTTC. It translates to CASSEQQQQETQYF.

This clone was counted only a few times. The rearrangement joins TRBV29-1 to TRBJ2-4; TRBD1 matches at 8 bases. Germline trimming cut 4 bases from V and 6 bases from J; bases unmatched to any gene: 11. The CDR3 runs 15 residues. The V gene's germline CDR1 is SQVTM and CDR2 ANQGSEA. This CDR3 reads CSVAPGQVWGNIQYF. CDR3 DNA: TGCAGCGTTGCCCCGGGACAGGTCTGGGGAAACATTCAGTACTTC.